Following are 16 T cell receptor delta chains from one sample sequenced in a study of gamma-delta T cells after stem cell transplantation. TCRdb reanalyzed the RT-PCR reads using CATT. The profile shows 2,800 or so delta-chain clones, roughly 9% of them singletons. The source material was gamma-delta T cells. The origin of the receptors is a human donor. It is not recorded whose cells these are; they may come from a transplant donor.

This clone was observed a single time. Given a far larger clone just one base away, this is likely a sequencing read error. The chain links TRDV2 to TRDJ3; TRDD3 might be the D (6 bases). V was pared by 1 base and J by 0 bases, with 27 bases between. The CDR3 has 23 residues. CDR1 and CDR2 (germline): GEAIGNYY, EKD. The CDR3 loop is CACDTTWRYWDPQGSWDTRQMFF. The CDR3 bases are TGTGCCTGTGACACGACCTGGCGCTACTGGGACCCCCAGGGCTCCTGGGACACCCGACAGATGTTTTTC.

For this clone: The likely explanation is a read error, given a far larger clone one base away. V gene TRDV2 combines with J gene TRDJ3, with TRDD3 identical over 13 bases. The germline V gene encodes CDR1 GEAIGNYY and CDR2 EKD. The CDR3 runs 21 residues. The CDR3 sequence: CACDTLLGDTLSSSDTRQMFF. CDR3 DNA: TGTGCCTGTGACACCTTACTGGGGGATACGCTCAGCTCCTCGGACACCCGACAGATGTTTTTC.

Concerning this clone itself: A much larger clone is a single base away; this may be a read error. The sample contains more than one DNA sequence encoding this CDR3. The CDR3 coding sequence is TGTGCTCTTGGGGGGGGCGGACTTGGATACGCCGATAAACTCATCTTT. Protein sequence: CALGGGGLGYADKLIF. The chain links TRDV1 to TRDJ1, with 7 bases matching TRDD3. The CDR3 has 16 residues. The V gene's germline CDR1 is TSWWSYY and CDR2 QGS. V lost 4 bases and J lost 3; bases outside the gene matches: 11.

The CDR3 is CACDTLTSRVLGTDPDKLIF. The CDR3 DNA is TGTGCCTGTGACACCCTAACTTCCCGCGTACTGGGGACTGACCCCGATAAACTCATCTTT. V gene TRDV2 combines with J gene TRDJ1; 7 bases fit TRDD3. V lost 0 bases and J lost 3; bases outside the gene matches: 21. Germline CDR1 reads GEAIGNYY; CDR2 reads EKD. The CDR3 has 20 residues.

By frequency in the sample, this clone is medium-sized. Possible read error: a much larger clone is one base away. The chain links TRDV2 to TRDJ3; 10 bases match TRDD3. This CDR3 is 17 amino acids long. CDR1 and CDR2 (germline): GEAIGNYY, EKD. Losses at the gene ends were 3 bases for V and 3 bases for J; bases not matched to a gene: 4. In nucleotides, the CDR3 is TGTGCCTGTGACGCCGCTGGGGGATACTGGGACACCCGACAGATGTTTTTC. This sequence encodes CACDAAGGYWDTRQMFF.

A word on this clone: The protein held in TCRdb is that of a much larger clone and does not match this DNA's translation at residue 4, likely because of a read error; the protein shown is translated from the DNA. The chain combines TRDV2 with TRDJ2; TRDD3 aligns across 7 bases. Losses at the gene ends were 4 bases for V and 0 bases for J; bases not matched to a gene: 10. This CDR3 is 17 amino acids long. Germline CDR1 reads GEAIGNYY; CDR2 reads EKD. The CDR3 nucleotides read TGTGCCTGTGAAATCTGGGGGTCTCAAGCTTTGACAGCACAACTCTTCTTT. Translated: CACEIWGSQALTAQLFF.

This clone was seen only once. A read error is the likely source, as a far larger clone sits one nucleotide away. The rearrangement joins TRDV2 to TRDJ1; 11 nucleotides line up with TRDD3. Germline V gene lookup returns CDR1 GEAIGNYY and CDR2 EKD. Germline trimming cut 0 bases from V and 1 base from J; bases unmatched to any gene: 15. CDR3 length: 20 residues. The CDR3 spells CACDTVRLGDTERTTDKLIF. CDR3 DNA: TGTGCCTGTGACACCGTACGCCTGGGGGATACTGAGAGAACCACCGATAAACTCATCTTT.

A few counts support this clone. One end of the junction does not line up with germline, which may come from a read error. This chain uses TRDV2 with TRDJ3; 12 bases map to TRDD3. The CDR3 has 22 amino acids. Germline loops: CDR1 GEAIGNYY, CDR2 EKD. The CDR3 DNA follows: TGTGCCTGTGACACATGGAATAACTGGGGGATACCTAGCCCCTGGGACACCCGGCAGATGTTTTTC. This sequence encodes CACDTWNNWGIPSPWDTRQMFF.

A word on this clone: A read error may explain this, as a much larger clone is one base away. The same CDR3 also results from other DNA sequences found in this sample. CDR3 DNA: TGTGCCCTTGGGAACTACCCCCTGGGGAGACCCCCCGATAAACTCATCTTT. Translating gives CALGNYPLGRPPDKLIF. This chain uses TRDV1 with TRDJ1, with D perhaps matching TRDD3 (6 bases). The germline V gene has CDR1 TSWWSYY and CDR2 QGS. The CDR3 contains 17 residues.

This clone was counted a few times. The protein given by TCRdb reflects a much larger clone and differs at residue 7 from this DNA's translation, likely from a read error; the protein shown is the DNA's translation. In nucleotides, the CDR3 is TGTGCCTGTGACAAGTACGGGGGGAGCTCCTGGGACACCCGACAGATGTTTTTC. Translated: CACDKYGGSSWDTRQMFF. The chain has TRDV2 and TRDJ3; D may be TRDD3 (6 bases). Trimming took off 2 bases at V and 0 bases at J, with 13 bases between the two ends. The germline V gene has CDR1 GEAIGNYY and CDR2 EKD. The CDR3 consists of 18 residues.

This clone is medium-sized in the sample. The chain recombines TRDV1 with TRDJ1; 8 bases are shared with TRDD3. V dropped 5 bases and J dropped 4; count of bases not matched to a gene: 12. The CDR3 has 16 amino acids. Per the germline V gene, CDR1 is TSWWSYY and CDR2 is QGS. The CDR3 loop reads CALGNPYWGGDDKLIF. The CDR3 nucleotides read TGTGCTCTTGGGAATCCGTACTGGGGGGGGGACGATAAACTCATCTTT.

This clone was counted a few times. TCRdb's protein, taken from a much larger clone, differs from this DNA's translation at residue 11, likely owing to a read error; the protein displayed comes from the DNA. The CDR3 sequence is CACDGISQTGDHTDKLIF. CDR3 bases: TGTGCCTGTGACGGTATCAGTCAGACTGGGGACCACACCGATAAACTCATCTTT. This chain links TRDV2 with TRDJ1, with 7 bases lining up with TRDD3. This CDR3 is built from 18 residues. The germline V gene has CDR1 GEAIGNYY and CDR2 EKD. J gave up 0 bases and V 3 bases, and 15 bases lay outside the gene matches.

In its sample, this clone was seen a few times. The protein that TCRdb holds for this DNA derives from a much larger clone and differs from the translated DNA at residue 13, which likely indicates a read error; the protein shown here is translated from the DNA. This sequence joins TRDV2 and TRDJ3, with 8 bases identical to TRDD3. CDR1 and CDR2 (germline): GEAIGNYY, EKD. This CDR3 has 18 amino acids. CDR3 sequence reads: CACDTAGDTSWDARQMFF. CDR3 DNA: TGTGCCTGTGACACCGCTGGGGATACCTCCTGGGACGCCCGACAGATGTTTTTC.

In regard to this clone: A far larger clone lies a single base away; this is likely a read error. Other DNA variants within this sample encode the same CDR3. The gene calls are TRDV2 and TRDJ1; no clear D. The CDR3 runs to 12 residues. Between the trimmed V and J ends, which lost 7 bases and 1 base, there was a span of 9 bases. CDR1 and CDR2 from the germline V gene are GEAIGNYY and EKD. The CDR3 protein is CACEALTDKLIF. DNA of the CDR3: TGTGCCTGCGAAGCCCTCACCGATAAACTCATCTTT.

This clone appeared a few times. TCRdb's listed protein matches a much larger clone and diverges from this DNA's translation at residue 4, likely through a read error; the protein shown comes from the DNA. The V call is TRDV2, the J call TRDJ1; perhaps TRDD3 as D (5 bases). With 4 bases removed from V and 0 bases from J, the gap between germline ends came to 11 bases. The CDR3 covers 14 residues. Germline values: CDR1 GEAIGNYY, CDR2 EKD. CDR3 coding DNA: TGTGCCTGTGAAACCGGGGAGTACACCGATAAACTCATCTTT. It translates to CACETGEYTDKLIF.

Details on this clone: One base separates it from a far larger clone, so it is likely a read error. J is TRDJ1 and V is TRDV2; 9 positions agree with TRDD3. The CDR3 runs to 15 residues. The germline V gene has CDR1 GEAIGNYY and CDR2 EKD. V lost 3 bases, J lost 1 base, and 5 bases stayed unmatched. The CDR3 reads CACDAWGIGTDKLIF. The CDR3 DNA follows: TGTGCCTGTGACGCCTGGGGGATTGGCACCGATAAACTCATCTTT.